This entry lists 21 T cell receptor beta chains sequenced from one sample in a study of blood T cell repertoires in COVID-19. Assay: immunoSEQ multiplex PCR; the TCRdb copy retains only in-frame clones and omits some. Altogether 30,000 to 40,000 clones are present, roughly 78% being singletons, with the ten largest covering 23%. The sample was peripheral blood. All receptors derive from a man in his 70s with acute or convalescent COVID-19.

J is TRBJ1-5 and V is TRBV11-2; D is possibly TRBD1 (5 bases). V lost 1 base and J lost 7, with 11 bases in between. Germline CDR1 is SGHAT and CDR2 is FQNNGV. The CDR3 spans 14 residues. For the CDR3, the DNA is TGTGCCAGCAGCTTAGGCCCGGGGGGGCAGCCCCAGCATTTT. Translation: CASSLGPGGQPQHF.

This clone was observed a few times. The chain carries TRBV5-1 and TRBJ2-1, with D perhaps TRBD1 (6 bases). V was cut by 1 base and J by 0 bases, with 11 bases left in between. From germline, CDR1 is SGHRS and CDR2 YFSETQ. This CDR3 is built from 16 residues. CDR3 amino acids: CASSLRDISSYNEQFF. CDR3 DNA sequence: TGCGCCAGCAGCTTGAGGGACATTAGCTCCTACAATGAGCAGTTCTTC. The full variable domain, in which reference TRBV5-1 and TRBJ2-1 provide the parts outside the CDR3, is KAGVTQTPRYLIKTRGQQVTLSCSPISGHRSVSWYQQTPGQGLQFLFEYFSETQRNKGNFPGRFSGRQFSNSRSEMNVSTLELGDSALYLCASSLRDISSYNEQFFGPGTRLTVL.

The CDR3 DNA reads as TGTGCCAGTAGTATTGATGGACAGGGTATCTACGAGCAGTACTTC. Residues: CASSIDGQGIYEQYF. This sequence joins TRBV19 and TRBJ2-7, with 8 bases aligning to TRBD1. CDR1 is LNHDA and CDR2 is SQIVND in the germline V gene (reference sequence). This CDR3 is built from 15 residues. Trimming at V came to 3 bases and at J to 3 bases, leaving 7 bases not matched to a gene.

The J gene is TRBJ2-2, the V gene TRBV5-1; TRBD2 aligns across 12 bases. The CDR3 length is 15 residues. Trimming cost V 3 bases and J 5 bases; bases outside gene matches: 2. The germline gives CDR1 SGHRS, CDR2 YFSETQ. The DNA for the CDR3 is TGCGCCAGCAGCTCCGGACTAGCGGGGACCGGGGAGCTGTTTTTT. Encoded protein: CASSSGLAGTGELFF.

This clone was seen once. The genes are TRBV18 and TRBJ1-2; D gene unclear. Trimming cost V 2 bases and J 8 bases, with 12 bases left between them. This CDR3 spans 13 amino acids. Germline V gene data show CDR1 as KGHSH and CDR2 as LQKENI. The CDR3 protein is CASSPEDYLGYTF. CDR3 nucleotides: TGTGCCAGCTCACCAGAAGACTACTTAGGCTACACCTTC.

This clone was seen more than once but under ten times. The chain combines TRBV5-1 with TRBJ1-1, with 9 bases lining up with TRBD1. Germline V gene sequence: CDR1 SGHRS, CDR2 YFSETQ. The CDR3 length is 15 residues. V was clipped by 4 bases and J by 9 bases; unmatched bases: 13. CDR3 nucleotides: TGCGCCAGCAGCCTTGACCGAGTGACAGGGGGGAAAGCTTTCTTT. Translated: CASSLDRVTGGKAFF.

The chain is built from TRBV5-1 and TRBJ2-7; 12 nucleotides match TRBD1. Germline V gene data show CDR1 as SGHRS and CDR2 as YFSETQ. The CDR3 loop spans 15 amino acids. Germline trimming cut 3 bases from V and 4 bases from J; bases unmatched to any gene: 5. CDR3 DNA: TGCGCCAGCAGCTCCGGGACAGGGGGCGGGTACGAGCAGTACTTC. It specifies CASSSGTGGGYEQYF.

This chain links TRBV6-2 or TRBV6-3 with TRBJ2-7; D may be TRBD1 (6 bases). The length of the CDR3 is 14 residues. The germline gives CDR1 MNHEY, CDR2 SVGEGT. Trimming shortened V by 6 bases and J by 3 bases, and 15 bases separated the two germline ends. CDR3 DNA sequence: TGTGCCAGCAGCCTGGGGACAAAAGGCTACGAGCAGTACTTC. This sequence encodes CASSLGTKGYEQYF.

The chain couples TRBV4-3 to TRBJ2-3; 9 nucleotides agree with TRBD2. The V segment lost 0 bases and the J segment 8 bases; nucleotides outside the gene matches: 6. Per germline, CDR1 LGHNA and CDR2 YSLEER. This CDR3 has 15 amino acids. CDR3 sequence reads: CASSQEIAGAGTQYF. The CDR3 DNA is TGCGCCAGCAGCCAAGAGATAGCGGGAGCGGGTACGCAGTATTTT.

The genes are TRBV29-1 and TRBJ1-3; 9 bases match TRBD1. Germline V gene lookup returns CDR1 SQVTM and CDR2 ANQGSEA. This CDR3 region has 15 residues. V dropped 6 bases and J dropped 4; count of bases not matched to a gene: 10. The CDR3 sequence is CSVQRTGEGGNTIYF. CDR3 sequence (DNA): TGCAGCGTGCAACGGACAGGGGAAGGAGGAAACACCATATATTTT. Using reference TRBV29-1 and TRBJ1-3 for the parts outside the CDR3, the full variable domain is SAVISQKPSRDICQRGTSLTIQCQVDSQVTMMFWYRQQPGQSLTLIATANQGSEATYESGFVIDKFPISRPNLTFSTLTVSNMSPEDSSIYLCSVQRTGEGGNTIYFGEGSWLTVV.

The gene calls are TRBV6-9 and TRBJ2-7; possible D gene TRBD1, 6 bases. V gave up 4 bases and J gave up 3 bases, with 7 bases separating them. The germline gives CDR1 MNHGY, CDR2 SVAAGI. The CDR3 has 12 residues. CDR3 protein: CASSLQGYEQYF. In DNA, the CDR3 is TGTGCCAGCAGTTTACAGGGCTACGAGCAGTACTTC.

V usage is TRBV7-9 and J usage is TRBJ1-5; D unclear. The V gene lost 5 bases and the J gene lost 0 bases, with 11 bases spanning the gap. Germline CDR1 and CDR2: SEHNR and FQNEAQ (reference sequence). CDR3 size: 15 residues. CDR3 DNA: TGTGCCAGCAGCGCCGACGGGAATAGCAATCAGCCCCAGCATTTT. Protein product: CASSADGNSNQPQHF.

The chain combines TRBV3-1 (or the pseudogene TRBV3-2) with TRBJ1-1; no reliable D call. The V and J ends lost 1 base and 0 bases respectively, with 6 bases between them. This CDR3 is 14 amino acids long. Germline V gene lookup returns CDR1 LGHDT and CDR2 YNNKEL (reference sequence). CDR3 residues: CASSQGALNTEAFF. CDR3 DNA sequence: TGTGCCAGCAGCCAAGGGGCGCTGAACACTGAAGCTTTCTTT.

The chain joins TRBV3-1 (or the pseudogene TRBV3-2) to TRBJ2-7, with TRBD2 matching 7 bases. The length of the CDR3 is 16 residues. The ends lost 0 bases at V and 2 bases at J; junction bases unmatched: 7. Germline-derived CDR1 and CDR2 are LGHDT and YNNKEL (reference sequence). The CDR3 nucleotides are TGTGCCAGCAGCCAAGATGAACAGCGGGGAACCTACGAGCAGTACTTC. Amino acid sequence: CASSQDEQRGTYEQYF.

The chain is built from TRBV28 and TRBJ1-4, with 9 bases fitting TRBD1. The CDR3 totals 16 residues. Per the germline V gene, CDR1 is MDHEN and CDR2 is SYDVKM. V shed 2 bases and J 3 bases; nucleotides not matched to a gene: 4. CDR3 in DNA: TGTGCCAGCAGTTTACTTACAGGGGGCCCTAATGAAAAACTGTTTTTT. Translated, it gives CASSLLTGGPNEKLFF.

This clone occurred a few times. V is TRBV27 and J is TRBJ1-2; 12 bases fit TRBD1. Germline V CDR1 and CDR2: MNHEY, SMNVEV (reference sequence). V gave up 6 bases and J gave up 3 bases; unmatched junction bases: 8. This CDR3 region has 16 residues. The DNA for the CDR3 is TGTGCCAGCAGCCGGGACAGGGGGCAATACGACTATGGCTACACCTTC. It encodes CASSRDRGQYDYGYTF.

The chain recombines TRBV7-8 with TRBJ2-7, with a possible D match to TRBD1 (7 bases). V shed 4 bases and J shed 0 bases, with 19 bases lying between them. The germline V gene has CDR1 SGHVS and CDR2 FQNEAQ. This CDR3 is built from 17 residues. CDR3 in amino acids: CASSSTGGTASSYEQYF. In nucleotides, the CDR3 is TGTGCCAGCAGCTCCACTGGCGGGACAGCTTCCTCCTACGAGCAGTACTTC. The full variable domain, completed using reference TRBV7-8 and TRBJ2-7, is GAGVSQSPRYKVAKRGQDVALRCDPISGHVSLFWYQQALGQGPEFLTYFQNEAQLDKSGLPSDRFFAERPEGSVSTLKIQRTQQEDSAVYLCASSSTGGTASSYEQYFGPGTRLTVT.

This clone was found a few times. CDR3 bases: TGTGCCAGCAGTGAATCCCAATCTCAGCCCCAGCATTTT. This gives the protein CASSESQSQPQHF. The chain is built from TRBV6-1 and TRBJ1-5; D is uncertain. The CDR3 covers 13 residues. The germline V gene encodes CDR1 MNHNS and CDR2 SASEGT. V was pared by 2 bases and J by 6 bases, with 8 bases between.

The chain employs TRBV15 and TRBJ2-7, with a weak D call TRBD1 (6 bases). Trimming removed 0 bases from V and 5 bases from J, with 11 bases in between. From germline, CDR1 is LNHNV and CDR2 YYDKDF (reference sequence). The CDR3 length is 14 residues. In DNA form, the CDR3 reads TGTGCCACCAGCAGAGATCTGGGGGCCCACGAGCAGTACTTC. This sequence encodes CATSRDLGAHEQYF.

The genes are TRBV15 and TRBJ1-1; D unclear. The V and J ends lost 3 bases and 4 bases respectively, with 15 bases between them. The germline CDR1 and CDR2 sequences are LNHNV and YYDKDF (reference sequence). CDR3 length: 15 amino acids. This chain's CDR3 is CATSSPTASLTEAFF. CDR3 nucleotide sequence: TGTGCCACCAGCAGTCCCACAGCCTCCCTCACTGAAGCTTTCTTT.

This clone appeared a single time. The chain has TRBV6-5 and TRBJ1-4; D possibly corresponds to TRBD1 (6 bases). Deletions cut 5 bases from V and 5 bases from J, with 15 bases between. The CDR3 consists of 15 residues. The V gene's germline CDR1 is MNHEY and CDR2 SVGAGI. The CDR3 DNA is TGTGCCAGCAGTATTTATGGGGGCGGGAATGAAAAACTGTTTTTT. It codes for CASSIYGGGNEKLFF.